This TCR beta chain was retrieved from a study of T cell responses to AZD1222 COVID-19 vaccine. Background on the study: Second-dose intervals near 4 or 12 weeks were combined. Findings and limits, study-wide: Spike-specific TCR breadth and depth both grew after two AZD1222 doses. There were mostly white British donors and more females than males, and clonal diversity was possibly underestimated.

The table lists this clone with a count of one. As yet, its antigen is unknown. The repertoire was sequenced with immunoSEQ multiplex PCR; TCRdb's copy has only in-frame clones and lacks some. The table includes about 130,000 clones, more than 80% detected once. CDR3 length: 15 amino acids. Germline loops: CDR1 LGHDT, CDR2 YNNKEL (reference sequence). Trimming removed 5 bases at V and 4 bases at J, with 17 bases between. The receptor was derived from an adult in good health. This sequence joins TRBV3-1 (or the pseudogene TRBV3-2) and TRBJ1-1; D unresolved. This specimen consisted of peripheral blood, obtained on day 0 of AZD1222 vaccination. The CDR3 nucleotides read TGTGCCAGCAGCAAAGCCTTAGGGTTAGCCACTGAAGCTTTCTTT. Translated, it gives CASSKALGLATEAFF.